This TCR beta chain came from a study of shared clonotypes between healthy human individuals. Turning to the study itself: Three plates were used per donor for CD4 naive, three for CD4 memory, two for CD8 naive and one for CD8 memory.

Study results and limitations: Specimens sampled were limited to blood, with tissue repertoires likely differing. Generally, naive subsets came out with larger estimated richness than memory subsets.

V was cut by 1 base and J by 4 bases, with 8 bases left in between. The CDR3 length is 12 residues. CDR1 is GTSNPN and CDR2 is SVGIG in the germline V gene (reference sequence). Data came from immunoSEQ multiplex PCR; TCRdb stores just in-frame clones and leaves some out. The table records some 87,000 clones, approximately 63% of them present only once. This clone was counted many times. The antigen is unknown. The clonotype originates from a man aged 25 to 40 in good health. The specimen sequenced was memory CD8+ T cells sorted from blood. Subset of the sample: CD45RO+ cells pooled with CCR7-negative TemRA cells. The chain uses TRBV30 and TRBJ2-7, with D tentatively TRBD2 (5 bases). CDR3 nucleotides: TGTGCCTGGAGTGCCCGAGGGTACGAGCAGTACTTC. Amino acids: CAWSARGYEQYF.